This TCR beta chain was identified in a study of shared clonotypes between healthy human individuals. Study-wide results and limits: Incomplete sequencing of sorted subsets was indicated by rarefaction despite large depth.

Notes on this clone: Its target is unknown.

Clones were sequenced by immunoSEQ multiplex PCR, and TCRdb holds only the in-frame ones, with some missing. The sample records a few million clones, approximately 92% being singletons. Germline CDR1 is MNHEY and CDR2 is SMNVEV (reference sequence). The CDR3 has 16 amino acids. V was pared by 0 bases and J by 3 bases, with 14 bases between. As defined, naive CD8 cells were CD45RO-negative and positively selected for CCR7, with terminally differentiated effector memory CD45RA+ cells excluded. Every donor, a Caucasian adult, lived in Nashville, Tennessee. The clonotype comes from a man between 18 and 35 years old in good health. Some clones in this sample may be carry-over from other donors' samples. Sequencing input: naive CD8+ T cells from PBMCs. V and J are TRBV27 and TRBJ1-2; possibly TRBD1 for D (6 bases). The CDR3 region has the DNA TGTGCCAGCAGTTTATCGAAGGGGGAAAGGGACTATGGCTACACCTTC. Its protein is CASSLSKGERDYGYTF.